A few counts support the clone carrying this T cell receptor beta chain. Its antigen is currently unknown. This entry comes from a study of beta chain features in type 1 diabetes. Whole-study context: Examined across all samples were some 110 million sorted cells. Overall study findings and caveats: Among type 1 diabetes patients, VDJ junctions had fewer insertions and more deletions. Patients with Type 1 diabetes showed moderately but significantly shorter TCRB CDR3s in all four CD4+ subsets.

CDR1 SGHDT and CDR2 YYEEEE come from the germline V gene. Trimming stripped 2 bases from V and 7 bases from J, with 12 bases between. The length of the CDR3 is 13 residues. Since all of the isolated RNA was reverse transcribed, expressed TCRB transcripts were what got sequenced. Sequenced by immunoSEQ multiplex PCR; TCRdb stores in-frame clones only, minus some. Of 600,000 to 700,000 clones listed, around an eighth were seen once; the top ten hold 0.095% to 0.15%. Staining for CD45RO/CCR7/CD25/CD127/CD95/CD27 allowed sorting of CD4+ naive, central memory, regulatory and stem cell-like memory cells. The chain couples TRBV5-6 to TRBJ1-2, with TRBD1 as a possible D gene (5 bases). The TCR was taken from a man aged 25-40 years with type 1 diabetes. The sequencing sample was made of naive CD4+ T cells from blood. CDR3 DNA sequence: TGTGCCAGCAGCTTCGCCGGAAGGGGTGGCTACACCTTC. Protein product: CASSFAGRGGYTF.